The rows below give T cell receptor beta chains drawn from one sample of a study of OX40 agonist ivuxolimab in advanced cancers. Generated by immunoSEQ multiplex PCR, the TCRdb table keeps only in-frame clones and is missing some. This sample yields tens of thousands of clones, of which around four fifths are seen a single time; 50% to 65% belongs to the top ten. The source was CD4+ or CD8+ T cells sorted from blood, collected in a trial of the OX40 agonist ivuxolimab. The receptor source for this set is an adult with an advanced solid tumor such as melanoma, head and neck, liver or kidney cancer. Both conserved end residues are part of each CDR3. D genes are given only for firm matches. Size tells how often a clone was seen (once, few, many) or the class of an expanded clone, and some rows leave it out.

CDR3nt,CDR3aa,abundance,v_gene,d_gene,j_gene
TGTGCCAGCAGTTACTCCCCGGGAGGCTCCTACGAGCAGTACTTC,CASSYSPGGSYEQYF,-,TRBV6-5,TRBD2,TRBJ2-7
TGTGCCAGCAGCCAAGCGGCGGGTCCCGGAGATACGCAGTATTTT,CASSQAAGPGDTQYF,-,TRBV11-3,-,TRBJ2-3
TGTGCCAGCAGCTCCCTGGGCGGGGGGGGTACAGATACGCAGTATTTT,CASSSLGGGGTDTQYF,few,TRBV7-3,TRBD2,TRBJ2-3
TGTGCCAGCAGCGGAGGTGGTATAGGGGGGGATACGCAGTATTTT,CASSGGGIGGDTQYF,once,TRBV9,-,TRBJ2-3
TGCGCCAGCAGCCAAGAGCGAGTCAGGGGGAAGCGGGATGGAGAGACCCAGTACTTC,CASSQERVRGKRDGETQYF,-,TRBV4-3,-,TRBJ2-5
TGTGCCTGGAGTTACTCGGACAGGTACACCGGGGAGCTGTTTTTT,CAWSYSDRYTGELFF,-,TRBV30,TRBD1,TRBJ2-2
TGCGCCAGCAGCCAAGGCAGGGGACCAGGCGAGCAGTACTTC,CASSQGRGPGEQYF,-,TRBV4-3,-,TRBJ2-7
TGCGCCAGCAGCCTGTCCGTCTACAATGAGCAGTTCTTC,CASSLSVYNEQFF,-,TRBV4-3,-,TRBJ2-1
TGCGCCAGCAGTCAATGCCCTCACGAGGGAGGCTACACCTTC,CASSQCPHEGGYTF,-,TRBV23-1,-,TRBJ1-2
TGCGCCAGCAGCCAAGATCTGGGGGGAGGCGATGAGCAGTTCTTC,CASSQDLGGGDEQFF,-,TRBV4-3,-,TRBJ2-1
TGTGCCAGCAGTTTAGACAATCCAAACAATGAGCAGTTCTTC,CASSLDNPNNEQFF,-,TRBV27,-,TRBJ2-1
TGTGCCAGCAGCTTAGATTGGGGGACCTATGGCTACACCTTC,CASSLDWGTYGYTF,-,TRBV11-2,-,TRBJ1-2
TGTGCCAGCAGCGTAGAGAGCGGGGGGATAACAGATACGCAGTATTTT,CASSVESGGITDTQYF,-,TRBV9,TRBD2,TRBJ2-3
TGTGCCAGTAGTATAGCCGGGAGCTCCTACAATGAGCAGTTCTTC,CASSIAGSSYNEQFF,-,TRBV19,-,TRBJ2-1
TGTGCCAGCAGTTTATCCGAACAGGGTCCATTCTCCTACGAGCAGTACTTC,CASSLSEQGPFSYEQYF,-,TRBV28,-,TRBJ2-7
TGTGCCAGCAGTACCCAATACGAGCAGTACTTC,CASSTQYEQYF,-,TRBV28,-,TRBJ2-7
TGTGCCAGCAGCTTAGGCCCCCGGGAGCAAGAGCAGTACTTC,CASSLGPREQEQYF,once,TRBV13,-,TRBJ2-7
TGCGCCAGCAGCCAAGGATTGGATACGCAGTATTTT,CASSQGLDTQYF,-,TRBV4-1,-,TRBJ2-3
TGTGCCAGCAGTTTAGCGGGTGATGAGCAGTTCTTC,CASSLAGDEQFF,-,TRBV27,-,TRBJ2-1
TGTGCCAGCAGCCCAAAGACTAGCTGGTGGGAGCAGTACTTC,CASSPKTSWWEQYF,-,TRBV11-2,TRBD2,TRBJ2-7
TGTGCCAGCAGCTTAGGGACAGGGGTGGAGACCCAGTACTTC,CASSLGTGVETQYF,-,TRBV5-6,TRBD1,TRBJ2-5
TGTGCCAGCAGCGGGGGGGCGAATACGCAGTATTTT,CASSGGANTQYF,once,TRBV9,-,TRBJ2-3
TGTGCCAGCAGTTTCGGACAGGGCCTCACTCGGGAGCAGTACTTC,CASSFGQGLTREQYF,-,TRBV7-8,TRBD1,TRBJ2-7
TGTGCCAGCAGTTTAACAGGCATGAACACTGAAGCTTTCTTT,CASSLTGMNTEAFF,-,TRBV28,-,TRBJ1-1
TGTGCCAGTAGTGACCGGGACAGTTATGAAAAACTGTTTTTT,CASSDRDSYEKLFF,once,TRBV19,TRBD1,TRBJ1-4
TGTGCCAGCAGCTTAGAGTGGGGGACACCAGCTTTCTTT,CASSLEWGTPAFF,-,TRBV7-6,-,TRBJ1-1
TGCGCCAGCAGCCTATGGCAGGCATCCAACACCGGGGAGCTGTTTTTT,CASSLWQASNTGELFF,-,TRBV5-1,-,TRBJ2-2
TGTGCCAGCAGCTTCGGGTACAATGAGCAGTTCTTC,CASSFGYNEQFF,-,TRBV7-8,-,TRBJ2-1
TGCGCCAGCAGCCAAGATCTTGGAGGGTCCCACTATGGCTACACCTTC,CASSQDLGGSHYGYTF,once,TRBV4-3,-,TRBJ1-2
TGTGCCAGCAGCGTAGGGGCTAACCAAGAGACCCAGTACTTC,CASSVGANQETQYF,-,TRBV9,-,TRBJ2-5
TGCGCCAGCAGCCCGTCAGGGACAGGGGAATCCTACGAGCAGTACTTC,CASSPSGTGESYEQYF,-,TRBV4-3,TRBD1,TRBJ2-7
TGTGCCAGCAGCCCGAGAGGGATAGGGGGACCCCTTAACACCGGGGAGCTGTTTTTT,CASSPRGIGGPLNTGELFF,-,TRBV9,-,TRBJ2-2
TGTGCCAGCAACCAAGCCAGATTACAAGAGACCCAGTACTTC,CASNQARLQETQYF,-,TRBV6-1,-,TRBJ2-5
TGCAGCGTTGAGTTTCCTTACAATGAGCAGTTCTTC,CSVEFPYNEQFF,-,TRBV29-1,-,TRBJ2-1
TGTGCCAGCAGCGTAACGTCAGGGGAGGACGAGCAGTACTTC,CASSVTSGEDEQYF,-,TRBV9,-,TRBJ2-7